The clone carrying this TCR beta chain was found once. Its antigen is unknown. Treatment specified: roughly 10-day PBMC culture with coronavirus spike peptide pools or control peptides (ViraFEST assay). Some 2 million PBMCs were grown per well alongside 10 IU/ml IL-2 and 9.5 to 10 ug/ml peptide pools. V lost 3 bases to trimming and J lost 7 bases, with 16 bases between them. The CDR3 runs 14 residues. Germline V gives CDR1 DFQATT, CDR2 SNEGSKA (reference sequence). With the Oncomine TCR Beta short-read assay, DNA from cultured CD4+ T cells was sequenced. TCRdb processed the PCR reads anew with MiXCR; each CDR3 protein has one entry. The sample includes approximately 12,000 distinct CDR3 sequences, about 40% seen only once; the top ten take roughly 20%. This entry belongs to a study of vaccination and CD4 T cells after COVID-19.

This receptor was obtained from a human donor who had recovered from COVID-19. The V and J genes are TRBV20-1 and TRBJ2-1; D not certain. This material consisted of CD4+ T cells from blood, cultured in vitro, taken before SARS-CoV-2 vaccination. The chain's CDR3 is CSASRAALMNEQFF. CDR3 nucleotide sequence: TGCAGTGCTAGTCGCGCCGCTCTTATGAATGAGCAGTTCTTC.